Reported below is one T cell receptor beta chain. V was trimmed by 3 bases and J by 3 bases, leaving 18 bases between them. The CDR3 is 15 residues long. CDR1 and CDR2 (germline): GTSNPN, SVGIG (reference sequence). This sample is drawn from a study of shared clonotypes between healthy human individuals. For the study at large: A donor's plate count was three for CD4 naive and three for CD4 memory; CD8 naive had two and CD8 memory one.

Clones were read by immunoSEQ multiplex PCR, and TCRdb kept only the in-frame ones, dropping some. This repertoire shows about 700,000 clones, around 72% found once; its top ten account for 1.5% to 2%. This TCR was sampled from a woman in her twenties or thirties in good health. Sequenced input: memory CD4+ T cells sorted from blood. The subset here: CD45RA-negative fraction. This chain uses TRBV30 with TRBJ2-7; TRBD2 might be the D (5 bases). CDR3 sequence: CAWRAVKAVDYEQYF. In nucleotides, the CDR3 is TGTGCCTGGAGGGCGGTTAAAGCGGTGGACTACGAGCAGTACTTC.